Sequencing of this T cell receptor (beta chain) was carried out in a study of blood T cells in healthy people across ages. Trimming removed 2 bases at V and 8 bases at J, with 16 bases between. Looked up from germline, CDR1 is SNHLY and CDR2 is FYNNEI. The CDR3 is 15 amino acids. Every participating donor contributed around 9.5 milliliters of peripheral blood through a draw. The use of a sample-barcoded 5' primer and a J-beta primer mix characterized a second PCR of about 7 to 12 cycles. TCRdb re-analysed the 5' RACE reads in MiXCR, keeping a single row per CDR3 protein. Of under 1,100,000 distinct CDR3 sequences in the sample, approximately 26% are singletons; the top ten hold 0.65% to 0.75%. This sample was shared with a second study, whose subject was T cells of mothers and their children. That work contributes: The second PCR's M1S primer added sample barcodes and 2-4 random nucleotides.

This sequence joins TRBV2 and TRBJ2-4; a weak D match, TRBD2 (6 bases). The specimen sequenced was blood. This TCR was recovered from a girl under 10 years old in good health. The CDR3 reads CASSERMAGTDIQYF. CDR3 DNA: TGTGCCAGCAGTGAAAGGATGGCGGGGACGGACATTCAGTACTTC.